This TCR beta chain was identified during a study of CD8 T cells in ankylosing spondylitis. Broader study findings: Clones linked to the disease showed a CD8+ phenotype. They occurred at relatively low frequencies in peripheral blood.

This clonotype was seen only a few times. The target antigen is unknown. TCRdb reanalysed the 5' RACE reads using MiXCR and keeps one entry per CDR3 protein. The sample contains around 280,000 distinct CDR3 sequences, around 20% of which appear only once. CDR3 length equals 14 residues. Germline CDR1 and CDR2: SGHRS and YFSETQ. V lost 0 bases to trimming and J lost 6 bases, with 11 bases between them. Sequencing was performed on blood, either unsorted or a sorted T cell fraction (not recorded which). The sequence derives from a male donor with ankylosing spondylitis or in good health (not recorded which). The chain has TRBV5-1 and TRBJ2-3, with D hard to call. Here the CDR3 reads CASSLALGPDTQYF. The DNA of the CDR3 is TGCGCCAGCAGCTTGGCGTTGGGCCCGGATACGCAGTATTTT. The whole variable domain, filled in from reference TRBV5-1 and TRBJ2-3, reads KAGVTQTPRYLIKTRGQQVTLSCSPISGHRSVSWYQQTPGQGLQFLFEYFSETQRNKGNFPGRFSGRQFSNSRSEMNVSTLELGDSALYLCASSLALGPDTQYFGPGTRLTVL.